This T cell receptor beta chain was identified during a study of cytomegalovirus exposure and HLA in healthy donors. CDR1 and CDR2 (germline): MNHEY, SMNVEV (reference sequence). The CDR3 sequence is 16 residues long. After removal of 5 bases from V and 1 base from J, the junction contained 5 bases not matched to a gene. PCR employed 60 Vbeta and 13 Jbeta primers. Some clones are missing from TCRdb's copy, which holds only in-frame ones; the method was immunoSEQ multiplex PCR. This repertoire shows some 200,000 clones, roughly 89% found once; its top ten account for roughly 1%. The specimen sequenced was PBMCs. The chain employs TRBV27 and TRBJ2-6; 7 nucleotides line up with TRBD2. The sequence derives from a woman aged 18-35 years in good health and CMV-seronegative. In DNA, the CDR3 is TGTGCCAGCAGTACCCTGGGGGGGTCTGGGGCCAACGTCCTGACTTTC. This sequence encodes CASSTLGGSGANVLTF.